A single count supports the clone carrying this T cell receptor beta chain. Germline V lookup: CDR1 MDHEN, CDR2 SYDVKM. Trimming removed 0 bases from V and 4 bases from J; junction bases left unmatched: 4. The CDR3 covers 15 residues. This table comes from immunoSEQ multiplex PCR, and its TCRdb copy is limited to in-frame clones, with some not included. This table has 310,000 or so clones, approximately 92% appearing once. The sample comes from a study of blood T cell repertoires in COVID-19. Overall study context: T cells, B-cell-depleted T cells, or PBMCs provided the cDNA or gDNA that served as material.

Allocation to cohorts depended on clinical history reported by the participants. The receptor comes from a woman aged 25-40 years who had recovered from COVID-19. This chain connects TRBV28 to TRBJ2-7, with TRBD2 identical over 9 bases. The sequenced sample was PBMCs or T cells enriched from blood (not recorded which). CDR3 nucleotide sequence: TGTGCCAGCAGTTTATGGTTCGCGGGAGGGTACGAGCAGTACTTC. Translation: CASSLWFAGGYEQYF. The full variable domain, rest sourced from reference TRBV28 and TRBJ2-7, is DVKVTQSSRYLVKRTGEKVFLECVQDMDHENMFWYRQDPGLGLRLIYFSYDVKMKEKGDIPEGYSVSREKKERFSLILESASTNQTSMYLCASSLWFAGGYEQYFGPGTRLTVT.